This T cell receptor beta chain was recorded in a study of identical twins. This clonotype was detected many times. The antigen is not known. Study-wide results and limits: Reduced insertions were recorded for abundant cord blood beta clonotypes, with no such pattern in memory repertoires.

This CDR3 is 14 amino acids long. Per germline, CDR1 ENHRY and CDR2 SYGVKD. V lost 6 bases, J lost 5 bases, and 4 bases stayed unmatched. Template switching supplied a universal primer site; unique molecular identifiers were carried on the cDNA. TCRdb redid the calling of the 5' RACE reads with MiXCR, one entry per CDR3 protein. Of about 150,000 distinct CDR3 sequences in the sample, approximately 4% were seen once. The sequence came from a man aged 18 to 35 in good health. Sequenced: memory T cells sorted from blood. The chain has TRBV10-3 and TRBJ1-5, with 10 positions matching TRBD1. CDR3 sequence reads: CAISEGQGYQPQHF. The CDR3 DNA reads as TGTGCCATCAGCGAGGGACAGGGGTATCAGCCCCAGCATTTT.